Included here is one T cell receptor (beta chain) sequence, with context. The data were taken from a study of OX40 agonist ivuxolimab in advanced cancers. V lost 2 bases and J lost 5, with 9 bases in between. Germline loops: CDR1 MNHEY, CDR2 SVGAGI. This CDR3 comprises 13 residues. Here immunoSEQ multiplex PCR was the method, and the copy in TCRdb shows in-frame clones only, minus some. This sample carries tens of thousands of clones, around 83% of them seen once, and the ten largest clones take about 3.9%. The sample was CD4+ or CD8+ T cells sorted from blood, taken in a trial of the OX40 agonist ivuxolimab. The clonotype was recovered from an adult with an advanced solid tumor such as melanoma, head and neck, liver or kidney cancer. The chain employs TRBV6-5 and TRBJ1-1, with D maybe TRBD1 (6 bases). CDR3 bases: TGTGCCAGCAGTTACCAGGGGAGAACTGAAGCTTTCTTT. This gives the protein CASSYQGRTEAFF.